The rows below give T cell receptor beta chains drawn from one sample of a study of blood T cell repertoires in COVID-19. Sequencing used immunoSEQ multiplex PCR; TCRdb keeps in-frame clones, though not all of them. The sample consists of fewer than 650,000 clones, roughly 91% of them appearing once. Sequencing was done on a sample of peripheral blood. The receptor set was obtained from a woman aged 45-65 years with COVID-19, enrolled during active disease. Each CDR3 is given without its conserved first and last residue. Fields, in order: CDR3 protein, V gene.

CDR3 protein: ASSKGQGPGNTIY
V gene: TRBV11-2

CDR3 protein: AIRRGDSGNTIY
V gene: TRBV10-3

CDR3 protein: ASSSRGSGEKLF
V gene: TRBV6-5

CDR3 protein: ASSEARDSPLH
V gene: TRBV6-1

CDR3 protein: SVGSGGTEAF
V gene: TRBV29-1

CDR3 protein: SVRQGGTDTQY
V gene: TRBV29-1

CDR3 protein: ASSLRGGQGGYEQY
V gene: TRBV7-9

CDR3 protein: ASSPAWGRYSNQPQH
V gene: TRBV19

CDR3 protein: ASRTGGANVLT
V gene: TRBV28

CDR3 protein: ASNSLAGGYEQY
V gene: TRBV6-5

CDR3 protein: ASSFAGIYGYT
V gene: TRBV28

CDR3 protein: ASTDFRGDNKAF
V gene: TRBV5-1

CDR3 protein: ASSTGNGGYT
V gene: TRBV12-3/TRBV12-4

CDR3 protein: ASAGRFRATQY
V gene: TRBV28

CDR3 protein: ASSIRQNQPQH
V gene: TRBV7-8

CDR3 protein: ARGQGGRY
V gene: TRBV2

CDR3 protein: AWKHLAASTDTQY
V gene: TRBV30

CDR3 protein: ASSLEPGGYYEQY
V gene: TRBV5-1

CDR3 protein: ASSISPRMGAYGYT
V gene: TRBV19

CDR3 protein: ASSLEGTGVYEQY
V gene: TRBV27

CDR3 protein: ASSLFQAVIDNQPQH
V gene: TRBV28

CDR3 protein: ASARAGGEAF
V gene: TRBV12-5

CDR3 protein: ASSMREMNTEAF
V gene: TRBV19

CDR3 protein: ASSIEFTQGATDTQY
V gene: TRBV19